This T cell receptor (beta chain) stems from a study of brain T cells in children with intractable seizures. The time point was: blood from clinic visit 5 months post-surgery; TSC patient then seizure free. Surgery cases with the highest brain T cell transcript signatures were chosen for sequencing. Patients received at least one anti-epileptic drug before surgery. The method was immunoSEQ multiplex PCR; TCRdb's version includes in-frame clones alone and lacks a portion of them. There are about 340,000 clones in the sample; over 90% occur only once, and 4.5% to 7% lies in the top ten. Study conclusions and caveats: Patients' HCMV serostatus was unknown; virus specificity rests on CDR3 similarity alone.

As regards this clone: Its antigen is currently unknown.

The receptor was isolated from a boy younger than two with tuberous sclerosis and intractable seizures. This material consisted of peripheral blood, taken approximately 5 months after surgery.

CDR3 coding DNA: TGTGCCAGCAGTGAAGCGCGGGGCAGGGGGGGAGTTATGAACACTGAAGCTTTCTTT. It yields the protein CASSEARGRGGVMNTEAFF. This chain connects TRBV6-1 to TRBJ1-1; 7 nucleotides agree with TRBD1. The germline V gene has CDR1 MNHNS and CDR2 SASEGT. The CDR3 is 19 amino acids. With V trimmed by 0 bases and J by 0 bases, 13 bases remained unmatched.